The 29 T cell receptor beta chains listed next were all sequenced from one sample in a study of PD-1 blockade in mismatch repair-deficient tumors. Data came from immunoSEQ multiplex PCR; TCRdb stores just in-frame clones and leaves some out. This table has roughly 45,000 clones, around three quarters appearing once. The material was PBMCs, obtained before pembrolizumab treatment. These receptors were taken from an adult with mismatch repair-deficient cancer.

This chain joins TRBV6-5 and TRBJ1-1, with no clear D. Trimming shortened V by 1 base and J by 11 bases, and 11 bases separated the two germline ends. This CDR3 contains 12 residues. The germline CDR1 and CDR2 sequences are MNHEY and SVGAGI. CDR3 sequence reads: CASSYLGSGAFF. For the CDR3, the DNA is TGTGCCAGCAGTTACTTGGGAAGTGGGGCTTTCTTT.

The V call is TRBV18, the J call TRBJ2-2; D gene unclear. Germline V gene lookup returns CDR1 KGHSH and CDR2 LQKENI. The CDR3 runs to 15 residues. V was cut by 2 bases and J by 2 bases, with 9 bases left in between. The CDR3 DNA reads TGTGCCAGCTCACCAAGAAGCGATAACACCGGGGAGCTGTTTTTT. This translates into CASSPRSDNTGELFF. Complete variable domain (other parts from reference TRBV18 and TRBJ2-2): NAGVMQNPRHLVRRRGQEARLRCSPMKGHSHVYWYRQLPEEGLKFMVYLQKENIIDESGMPKERFSAEFPKEGPSILRIQQVVRGDSAAYFCASSPRSDNTGELFFGEGSRLTVL.

About this clone itself: Sequence at one end of the junction differs from germline and may be a read error. This chain uses TRBV5-1 with TRBJ2-1; possibly TRBD2 for D (7 bases). This CDR3 is 12 amino acids long. The germline gives CDR1 SGHRS, CDR2 YFSETQ. The CDR3 bases are TGCGCCAGCAGCCGGGGGGTGGAACAGGGTCTCTTC. It translates to CASSRGVEQGLF.

The chain has TRBV7-9 and TRBJ2-1, with TRBD2 identical over 7 bases. The trim removed 5 bases at V and 6 bases at J, leaving 10 bases unmatched. This CDR3 spans 15 amino acids. Germline V CDR1 and CDR2: SEHNR, FQNEAQ (reference sequence). The chain's CDR3 is CASSPWGGGLNEQFF. CDR3 nucleotides: TGTGCCAGCAGCCCCTGGGGGGGAGGGCTCAATGAGCAGTTCTTC.

This clone appeared many times. The genes are TRBV6-1 and TRBJ1-5; D call uncertain. The CDR3 runs 13 residues. The germline V and J ends were trimmed by 2 bases and 4 bases, with 6 bases remaining between them. Germline V gene lookup returns CDR1 MNHNS and CDR2 SASEGT. CDR3 amino acids: CASSENENQPQHF. For the CDR3, the DNA is TGTGCCAGCAGTGAAAACGAAAATCAGCCCCAGCATTTT.

V is TRBV16 and J is TRBJ2-2; D tentatively reads TRBD1 or TRBD2 (5 bases each). Germline values: CDR1 KGHSY, CDR2 FQNENV. The CDR3 spans 13 residues. V lost 4 bases to trimming and J lost 6 bases, with 9 bases between them. The CDR3 loop is CASSRRGAGELFF. CDR3 bases: TGTGCCAGCAGCCGGCGAGGGGCCGGGGAGCTGTTTTTT.

This chain connects TRBV5-4 to TRBJ2-7, with 9 bases matching TRBD1. This CDR3 spans 15 amino acids. With V trimmed by 1 base and J by 5 bases, 7 bases remained unmatched. Germline V gene sequence: CDR1 SGHNT, CDR2 YYREEE (reference sequence). This chain's CDR3 is CASSLFRDRDHEQYF. The CDR3 DNA reads as TGTGCCAGCAGCTTGTTTCGGGACAGGGACCACGAGCAGTACTTC.

This rearrangement joins TRBV9 to TRBJ2-6; 8 nucleotides agree with TRBD1. CDR3 length: 17 residues. The junction had 11 bases not matched to a gene; V was cut back by 5 bases and J by 4 bases. Germline assignment: CDR1 SGDLS and CDR2 YYNGEE. The CDR3 is CASRNDRGTLGANVLTF. The CDR3 DNA reads TGTGCCAGCAGAAACGACAGGGGTACTCTGGGGGCCAACGTCCTGACTTTC. Full variable domain (missing parts from reference TRBV9 and TRBJ2-6): DSGVTQTPKHLITATGQRVTLRCSPRSGDLSVYWYQQSLDQGLQFLIQYYNGEERAKGNILERFSAQQFPDLHSELNLSSLELGDSALYFCASRNDRGTLGANVLTFGAGSRLTVL.

The gene calls are TRBV5-5 and TRBJ2-7; the D gene is possibly TRBD2 (5 bases). The CDR3 spans 14 residues. Germline lookup yields CDR1 SGHKS and CDR2 YYEKEE (reference sequence). The V end lost 4 bases, the J end lost 7 bases, and 18 bases lay between the germline ends. The CDR3 DNA follows: TGTGCCAGCAGCCAGACTATCGGTCCGGGGGAGCAGTACTTC. It is translated as CASSQTIGPGEQYF.

This clone was seen just once. V is TRBV27 and J is TRBJ2-7; D is unclear. The V end lost 10 bases, the J end lost 5 bases, and 15 bases lay between the germline ends. The CDR3 extends over 12 amino acids. Germline assignment: CDR1 MNHEY and CDR2 SMNVEV (reference sequence). The CDR3 coding sequence is TGTGCCATCATCACTAAGGGAAACGAGCAGTACTTC. Translated, it gives CAIITKGNEQYF.

The chain combines TRBV7-6 with TRBJ2-6; the match to TRBD1 covers 7 bases. This CDR3 has 15 residues. Germline CDR1 is SGHVS and CDR2 is FNYEAQ. V shed 8 bases and J 0 bases; nucleotides not matched to a gene: 4. The CDR3 spells CASATGRSGANVLTF. CDR3 DNA: TGTGCCAGCGCGACAGGGCGCTCTGGGGCCAACGTCCTGACTTTC.

This clone was found a few times. V gene TRBV12-5 combines with J gene TRBJ1-5, with a weak D call TRBD1 (5 bases). Deletions cut 8 bases from V and 5 bases from J, with 16 bases between. The CDR3 is 14 residues long. Germline assignment: CDR1 LGHNT and CDR2 FRNRAP. As DNA, the CDR3 is TGTGCTAGTTCCTCGGGGGTGGGTGATCAGCCCCAGCATTTT. The encoded protein is CASSSGVGDQPQHF.

The V call is TRBV13, the J call TRBJ1-1; perhaps TRBD1 as D (5 bases). The V gene lost 5 bases and the J gene lost 0 bases, with 13 bases spanning the gap. Germline assignment: CDR1 PRHDT and CDR2 FYEKMQ (reference sequence). The CDR3 spans 15 residues. CDR3 protein: CASSPMGPLNTEAFF. CDR3 nucleotides: TGTGCCAGCAGCCCCATGGGACCCTTGAACACTGAAGCTTTCTTT.

The chain has TRBV4-1 and TRBJ2-7; 9 nucleotides line up with TRBD1. J lost 0 bases, V lost 4 bases, and 4 bases had no gene match. This CDR3 has 15 residues. Germline V gives CDR1 MGHRA, CDR2 YSYEKL. CDR3 protein: CASSLGTGSSYEQYF. The DNA of the CDR3 is TGCGCCAGCAGCCTCGGGACAGGGAGCTCCTACGAGCAGTACTTC.

This clone was seen only once. A read error may produce the germline difference seen at one junction end. The chain links TRBV5-4 to TRBJ2-7, with D possibly matching TRBD1 (7 bases). Germline V gene data show CDR1 as SGHNT and CDR2 as YYREEE (reference sequence). The CDR3 runs 17 residues. The CDR3 here is CASSQEGAGTGSYEQYF. The CDR3 nucleotides read TGCGCCAGCAGCCAAGAGGGGGCCGGGACTGGGTCCTACGAGCAGTACTTC.

The chain carries TRBV7-3 and TRBJ2-3; D uncertain. This CDR3 contains 15 residues. Germline V lookup: CDR1 SGHTA, CDR2 FQGTGA. The germline V and J ends were trimmed by 5 bases and 0 bases, with 12 bases remaining between them. CDR3: CASSLAGASTDTQYF. The CDR3 nucleotides read TGTGCCAGCAGCCTCGCAGGAGCTAGCACAGATACGCAGTATTTT.

V gene TRBV7-2 combines with J gene TRBJ1-1, with D possibly being TRBD1 (6 bases). V was shortened by 1 base and J by 10 bases, with 19 bases between the two germline ends. Germline V lookup: CDR1 SGHTA, CDR2 FQGNSA. CDR3 length: 15 amino acids. The CDR3 reads CASSLESKGGARAFF. In DNA, the CDR3 is TGTGCCAGCAGCTTAGAATCTAAAGGGGGGGCCCGAGCTTTCTTT. Variable domain in full (rest from reference TRBV7-2 and TRBJ1-1): GAGVSQSPSNKVTEKGKDVELRCDPISGHTALYWYRQSLGQGLEFLIYFQGNSAPDKSGLPSDRFSAERTGGSVSTLTIQRTQQEDSAVYLCASSLESKGGARAFFGQGTRLTVV.

The chain joins TRBV27 to TRBJ1-4, with 7 bases lining up with TRBD1. After removal of 6 bases from V and 0 bases from J, the junction contained 7 bases not matched to a gene. In germline, CDR1 is MNHEY, CDR2 SMNVEV (reference sequence). This CDR3 comprises 16 residues. CDR3 in DNA: TGTGCCAGCAGGAAGGGACAGTCTGCAACTAATGAAAAACTGTTTTTT. It is translated as CASRKGQSATNEKLFF.

V and J are TRBV11-2 and TRBJ2-2, with 11 positions matching TRBD2. This CDR3 has 15 amino acids. V shed 7 bases, J shed 0 bases, and the junction held 1 base outside the gene matches. In germline, CDR1 is SGHAT, CDR2 FQNNGV. CDR3 DNA: TGTGCCAGCATACTAGCGGGGGCGAACACCGGGGAGCTGTTTTTT. Amino acids: CASILAGANTGELFF. Variable domain in full (rest from reference TRBV11-2 and TRBJ2-2): EAGVAQSPRYKIIEKRQSVAFWCNPISGHATLYWYQQILGQGPKLLIQFQNNGVVDDSQLPKDRFSAERLKGVDSTLKIQPAKLEDSAVYLCASILAGANTGELFFGEGSRLTVL.

The chain is built from TRBV6-4 and TRBJ1-5; possibly TRBD1 for D (6 bases). V was shortened by 7 bases and J by 3 bases, with 16 bases between the two germline ends. Germline CDR1 reads MRHNA; CDR2 reads SNTAGT. This CDR3 is 15 amino acids long. This CDR3 is CASTTGRGDNQPQHF. CDR3 in DNA: TGTGCCAGCACAACAGGGAGAGGGGACAATCAGCCCCAGCATTTT.

This clone was found a few times. The rearrangement joins TRBV27 to TRBJ1-1; D uncertain. The CDR3 is made up of 15 amino acids. Germline CDR1 and CDR2: MNHEY and SMNVEV (reference sequence). V lost 7 bases to trimming and J lost 5 bases, with 20 bases between them. The CDR3 region has the DNA TGTGCCAGCATCATTTCCGGGATCGGCCGTACTGAAGCTTTCTTT. It translates to CASIISGIGRTEAFF.

The J gene is TRBJ2-3, the V gene TRBV9, with 12 bases aligning to TRBD2. Germline V gives CDR1 SGDLS, CDR2 YYNGEE. The J segment lost 5 bases and the V segment lost 3 bases, leaving 7 bases of the junction unmatched. This CDR3 is 16 amino acids long. In DNA, the CDR3 is TGTGCCAGCAGCGCCGTGACTAGCGGGAGTATAGATACGCAGTATTTT. It is translated as CASSAVTSGSIDTQYF.

This chain uses TRBV2 with TRBJ1-1, with D tentatively TRBD1 (5 bases). The V gene lost 6 bases and the J gene lost 8 bases, with 10 bases spanning the gap. Germline loops: CDR1 SNHLY, CDR2 FYNNEI. The CDR3 totals 11 residues. CDR3 bases: TGTGCCAGCAGCAAGACAGCCGAAGCTTTCTTT. It is translated as CASSKTAEAFF.

The V gene is TRBV19, the J gene TRBJ1-3; no definite D call. This CDR3 contains 16 residues. Trimming took 3 bases from V and 0 from J, leaving 12 bases between them. Germline V gives CDR1 LNHDA, CDR2 SQIVND (reference sequence). The CDR3 sequence: CASSIPSRSSGNTIYF. The CDR3 DNA is TGTGCCAGTAGTATCCCATCTAGGAGCTCTGGAAACACCATATATTTT. Full variable domain (missing parts from reference TRBV19 and TRBJ1-3): DGGITQSPKYLFRKEGQNVTLSCEQNLNHDAMYWYRQDPGQGLRLIYYSQIVNDFQKGDIAEGYSVSREKKESFPLTVTSAQKNPTAFYLCASSIPSRSSGNTIYFGEGSWLTVV.

The table lists this clone with a few counts. The chain uses TRBV5-4 and TRBJ2-2, with 8 nucleotides matching TRBD1. The CDR3 runs 15 residues. Germline values: CDR1 SGHNT, CDR2 YYREEE (reference sequence). J lost 2 bases, V lost 4 bases, and 4 bases had no gene match. The CDR3 region has the DNA TGTGCCAGCAGCAAGGACAGGGCCAACACCGGGGAGCTGTTTTTT. This gives the protein CASSKDRANTGELFF.

This clone was detected once. J is TRBJ1-2 and V is TRBV2; perhaps TRBD1 as D (6 bases). CDR3 length: 13 amino acids. Trimming cost V 3 bases and J 4 bases, with 9 bases left between them. CDR1 and CDR2 (germline): SNHLY, FYNNEI. The CDR3 loop is CASSEGGAYGYTF. CDR3 nucleotides: TGTGCCAGCAGTGAGGGGGGGGCCTATGGCTACACCTTC.

V is TRBV27 and J is TRBJ1-4; D remains unclear. The germline gives CDR1 MNHEY, CDR2 SMNVEV (reference sequence). The CDR3 length is 13 residues. Trimming pared 9 bases from V and 5 bases from J, leaving 13 bases between. The CDR3, as DNA: TGTGCCAGTGGCCTCCCAGGCAATGAAAAACTGTTTTTT. Translation: CASGLPGNEKLFF.

V gene TRBV27 combines with J gene TRBJ2-7, with no clear D. The V end lost 3 bases, the J end lost 4 bases, and 13 bases lay between the germline ends. CDR1 and CDR2 (germline): MNHEY, SMNVEV (reference sequence). This CDR3 has 14 amino acids. Here the CDR3 reads CASSFTGANYEQYF. CDR3 sequence (DNA): TGTGCCAGCAGTTTCACTGGAGCGAATTACGAGCAGTACTTC.

The rearrangement uses TRBV6-1 and TRBJ2-1; D is ambiguous. V shed 11 bases and J shed 9 bases, with 14 bases lying between them. The germline V gene encodes CDR1 MNHNS and CDR2 SASEGT. The CDR3 contains 11 residues. CDR3 region: CAGEEVGEQFF. For the CDR3, the DNA is TGTGCCGGAGAGGAAGTGGGTGAGCAGTTCTTC.